One and the same sample provided the 2 T cell receptor beta chains below, sequenced in a study of blood T cell repertoires in COVID-19. TCRdb's table, derived via immunoSEQ multiplex PCR, lists solely in-frame clones and lacks some. Of approximately 200,000 clones listed, about 90% are singletons. Sequencing input: peripheral blood. The receptors here all came from a man aged 35-49 years with active or convalescent COVID-19.

The CDR3 coding sequence is TGTGCCAGCAGCTTAGGCGGCCTTTTAGCGAACACCGGGGAGCTGTTTTTT. It specifies CASSLGGLLANTGELFF. The rearrangement uses TRBV7-3 and TRBJ2-2, with D unresolved. Germline V gives CDR1 SGHTA, CDR2 FQGTGA. V was trimmed by 2 bases and J by 0 bases, leaving 13 bases between them. This CDR3 region has 17 residues.

The chain employs TRBV7-9 and TRBJ2-2, with TRBD2 identical over 8 bases. Looked up from germline, CDR1 is SEHNR and CDR2 is FQNEAQ (reference sequence). Trimming removed 5 bases from V and 3 bases from J; junction bases left unmatched: 5. This CDR3 is built from 15 residues. CDR3 nucleotide sequence: TGTGCCAGCAGCGCCGGACTAGCAGACACCGGGGAGCTGTTTTTT. This sequence encodes CASSAGLADTGELFF.